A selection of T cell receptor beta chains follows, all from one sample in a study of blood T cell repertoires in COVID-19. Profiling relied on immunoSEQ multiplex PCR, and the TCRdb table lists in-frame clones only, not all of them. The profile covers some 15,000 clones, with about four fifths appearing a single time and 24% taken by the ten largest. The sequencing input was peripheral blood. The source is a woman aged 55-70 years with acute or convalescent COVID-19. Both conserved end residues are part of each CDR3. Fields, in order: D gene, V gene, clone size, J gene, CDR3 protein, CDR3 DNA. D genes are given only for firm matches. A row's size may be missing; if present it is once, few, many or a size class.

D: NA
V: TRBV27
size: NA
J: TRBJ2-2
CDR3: CASSFWGVGAGELFF
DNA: TGTGCCAGCAGTTTCTGGGGCGTCGGCGCCGGGGAGCTGTTTTTT

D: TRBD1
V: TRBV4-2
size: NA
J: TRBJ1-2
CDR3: CASSQAGQVANYGYTF
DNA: TGTGCCAGCAGCCAAGCGGGACAGGTAGCTAACTATGGCTACACCTTC

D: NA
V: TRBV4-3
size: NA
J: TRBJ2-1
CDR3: CASSQEWADHEQFF
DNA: TGCGCCAGCAGCCAAGAATGGGCAGACCATGAGCAGTTCTTC

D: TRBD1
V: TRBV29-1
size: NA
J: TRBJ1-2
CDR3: CSVGPGQGDYGYTF
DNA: TGCAGCGTTGGCCCGGGACAGGGAGACTATGGCTACACCTTC

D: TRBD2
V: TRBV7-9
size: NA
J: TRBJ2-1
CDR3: CARRPFVGGIDEQFF
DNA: TGTGCCAGGCGGCCGTTCGTCGGGGGGATCGATGAGCAGTTCTTC

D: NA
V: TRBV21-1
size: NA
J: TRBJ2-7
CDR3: CASSKGTVPRGWQYF
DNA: TGTGCCAGCAGCAAAGGGACAGTACCTCGGGGATGGCAGTACTTC

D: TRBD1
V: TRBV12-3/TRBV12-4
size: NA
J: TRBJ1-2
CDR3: CASRLTGGTGYTF
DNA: TGTGCCAGCAGACTGACAGGGGGCACAGGCTACACCTTC

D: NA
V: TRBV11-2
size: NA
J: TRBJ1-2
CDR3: CASSSEPGQHGYTF
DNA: TGTGCCAGCAGCAGCGAGCCGGGACAACATGGCTACACCTTC

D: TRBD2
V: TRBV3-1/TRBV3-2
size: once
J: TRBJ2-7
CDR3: CASTRRTSGRVDSYEQYF
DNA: TGTGCCAGCACCCGTAGGACTAGCGGGAGGGTGGACTCCTACGAGCAGTACTTC

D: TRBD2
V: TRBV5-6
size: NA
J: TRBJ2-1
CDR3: CASRWTSGKGEQFF
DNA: TGTGCCAGCAGGTGGACTAGCGGGAAGGGTGAGCAGTTCTTC

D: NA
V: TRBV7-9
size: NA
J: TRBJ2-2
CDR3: CASSPMVQGRTGELFF
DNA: TGTGCCAGCAGCCCCATGGTTCAGGGCAGGACCGGGGAGCTGTTTTTT

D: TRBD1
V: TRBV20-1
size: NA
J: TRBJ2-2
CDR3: CSASDRGHNTGELFF
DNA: TGCAGTGCTAGTGACAGGGGGCACAACACCGGGGAGCTGTTTTTT

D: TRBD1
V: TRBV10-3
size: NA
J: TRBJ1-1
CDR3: CAIRNRTGGEYTEAFF
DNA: TGTGCCATCAGAAATAGGACAGGTGGGGAGTACACTGAAGCTTTCTTT

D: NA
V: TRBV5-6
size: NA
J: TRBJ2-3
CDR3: CASSLGQAGTDTQYF
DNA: TGTGCCAGCAGCTTGGGACAGGCGGGCACAGATACGCAGTATTTT

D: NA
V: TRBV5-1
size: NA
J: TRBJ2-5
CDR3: CASSLGPVQETQYF
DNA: TGCGCCAGCAGCTTGGGGCCTGTACAAGAGACCCAGTACTTC

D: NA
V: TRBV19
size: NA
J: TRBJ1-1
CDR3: CASSIEGGTEAFF
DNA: TGTGCCAGTAGTATCGAGGGCGGGACTGAAGCTTTCTTT

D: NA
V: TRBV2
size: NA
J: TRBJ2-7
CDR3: CASKKTGSYEQYF
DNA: TGTGCCAGCAAAAAGACAGGCTCCTACGAGCAGTACTTC

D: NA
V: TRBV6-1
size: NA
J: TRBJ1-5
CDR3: CASSESARNQPQHF
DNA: TGTGCCAGCAGTGAGAGTGCCCGCAATCAGCCCCAGCATTTT

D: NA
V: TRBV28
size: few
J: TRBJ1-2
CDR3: CASSLYQGRGYTF
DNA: TGTGCCAGCAGTTTATACCAGGGTCGGGGCTACACCTTC

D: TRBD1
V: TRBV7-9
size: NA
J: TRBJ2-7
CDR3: CASSSMLLGQGGLPYEQYF
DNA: TGTGCCAGCAGTTCGATGCTTTTAGGACAGGGGGGCCTGCCCTACGAGCAGTACTTC

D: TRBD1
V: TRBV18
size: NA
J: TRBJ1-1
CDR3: CASSPKGQGMNTEAFF
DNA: TGTGCCAGCTCACCAAAGGGACAGGGGATGAACACTGAAGCTTTCTTT

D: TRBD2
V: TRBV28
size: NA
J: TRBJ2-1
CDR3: CASTGLAATSYNEQFF
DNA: TGTGCCAGCACGGGACTAGCGGCCACATCCTACAATGAGCAGTTCTTC

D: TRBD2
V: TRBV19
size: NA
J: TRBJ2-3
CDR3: CASRRLAGGRDTQYF
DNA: TGTGCCAGTAGGCGACTAGCGGGTGGTCGGGATACGCAGTATTTT